Listed below are T cell receptor beta chains from one sample, sequenced in a study of blood T cells in healthy people across ages. One entry per CDR3 protein results from TCRdb running MiXCR on the 5' RACE reads. The table includes 750,000 to 950,000 distinct CDR3 sequences, under 35% detected once. The data also belong to a second study, concerning T cells of mothers and their children.

The sequencing input was blood. The receptors shown here come from a woman in her 40s in good health. The CDR3 runs from the conserved cysteine through the conserved F or W. The D gene is left open where the match is weak. Expanded clones are given a class, and other clones once, few, many or no size at all.

j_call: TRBJ2-7
v_call: TRBV30
d_call: TRBD1
clone_size: few
cdr3_aa: CAWSTGTVQPSTGYEQYF
cdr3_nt: TGTGCCTGGAGTACCGGGACAGTCCAACCTTCAACTGGCTACGAGCAGTACTTC

j_call: TRBJ1-1
v_call: TRBV7-9
d_call: -
clone_size: few
cdr3_aa: CASSITGRAEAFF
cdr3_nt: TGTGCCAGCAGCATAACAGGGCGCGCTGAAGCTTTCTTT

j_call: TRBJ1-1
v_call: TRBV18
d_call: -
clone_size: many
cdr3_aa: CASSQDMNTEAFF
cdr3_nt: TGTGCCAGCTCACAAGATATGAACACTGAAGCTTTCTTT

j_call: TRBJ2-2
v_call: TRBV7-8
d_call: TRBD2
clone_size: -
cdr3_aa: CASSLPGTSGPNTGELFF
cdr3_nt: TGTGCCAGCAGCTTACCCGGGACTAGCGGGCCGAACACCGGGGAGCTGTTTTTT

j_call: TRBJ1-2
v_call: TRBV28
d_call: -
clone_size: -
cdr3_aa: CASSLIGAAGAGANYGYTF
cdr3_nt: TGTGCCAGCAGTTTAATTGGTGCGGCCGGGGCCGGGGCTAACTATGGCTACACCTTC

j_call: TRBJ2-1
v_call: TRBV30
d_call: TRBD2
clone_size: -
cdr3_aa: CAWSVTSGDNEQFF
cdr3_nt: TGTGCCTGGAGTGTGACTAGCGGGGACAATGAGCAGTTCTTC

j_call: TRBJ1-2
v_call: TRBV7-2
d_call: TRBD1
clone_size: few
cdr3_aa: CASSPLDRDRNYGYTF
cdr3_nt: TGTGCCAGCAGCCCACTCGACAGGGATAGAAACTATGGCTACACCTTC

j_call: TRBJ2-7
v_call: TRBV5-1
d_call: -
clone_size: -
cdr3_aa: CASGLAYRSAAYEQYF
cdr3_nt: TGCGCCAGCGGCTTGGCCTACAGATCGGCCGCCTACGAGCAGTACTTC

j_call: TRBJ2-1
v_call: TRBV5-1
d_call: TRBD2
clone_size: few
cdr3_aa: CASSLGGGALYNEQFF
cdr3_nt: TGCGCCAGCAGCTTGGGCGGGGGGGCCCTCTACAATGAGCAGTTCTTC

j_call: TRBJ2-5
v_call: TRBV30
d_call: TRBD1
clone_size: few
cdr3_aa: CACTTRQGVAYGQYF
cdr3_nt: TGTGCCTGCACTACCCGACAGGGGGTAGCCTACGGGCAGTACTTC

j_call: TRBJ2-5
v_call: TRBV7-3
d_call: -
clone_size: -
cdr3_aa: CASMLGPGSGETQYF
cdr3_nt: TGTGCCAGCATGCTGGGCCCAGGGAGTGGAGAGACCCAGTACTTC

j_call: TRBJ2-2
v_call: TRBV28
d_call: -
clone_size: once
cdr3_aa: CASSTPRDLNTGELFF
cdr3_nt: TGTGCCAGCAGCACCCCCCGGGACCTTAACACCGGGGAGCTGTTTTTT

j_call: TRBJ2-1
v_call: TRBV7-8
d_call: -
clone_size: few
cdr3_aa: CASSPLQGGEYEQFF
cdr3_nt: TGTGCCAGCAGCCCATTGCAGGGCGGGGAGTATGAGCAGTTCTTC

j_call: TRBJ1-2
v_call: TRBV12-3/TRBV12-4
d_call: -
clone_size: -
cdr3_aa: CASSVDGSRSYTF
cdr3_nt: TGTGCCAGCAGTGTGGACGGATCCAGGAGCTACACCTTC

j_call: TRBJ2-3
v_call: TRBV7-6
d_call: TRBD2
clone_size: many
cdr3_aa: CASSSRSIGLEIADTQYF
cdr3_nt: TGTGCCAGCAGCTCTAGAAGTATTGGACTAGAAATTGCAGATACGCAGTATTTT

j_call: TRBJ2-7
v_call: TRBV12-3/TRBV12-4
d_call: -
clone_size: -
cdr3_aa: CASSFGHSYEQYF
cdr3_nt: TGTGCCAGCAGTTTCGGGCACAGTTACGAGCAGTACTTC

j_call: TRBJ2-7
v_call: TRBV20-1
d_call: -
clone_size: many
cdr3_aa: CSASVAAYEQYF
cdr3_nt: TGCAGTGCTAGTGTAGCAGCGTACGAGCAGTACTTC

j_call: TRBJ2-5
v_call: TRBV11-2
d_call: -
clone_size: few
cdr3_aa: CASSLGLQGETQYF
cdr3_nt: TGTGCCAGCAGCTTAGGTCTTCAGGGGGAGACCCAGTACTTC

j_call: TRBJ2-1
v_call: TRBV20-1
d_call: TRBD2
clone_size: -
cdr3_aa: CSAGRAGPYNEQFF
cdr3_nt: TGCAGTGCCGGACGAGCGGGGCCCTACAATGAGCAGTTCTTC

j_call: TRBJ2-7
v_call: TRBV6-2/TRBV6-3
d_call: -
clone_size: -
cdr3_aa: CASSERVEQYF
cdr3_nt: TGTGCCAGCTCGGAGAGGGTTGAGCAGTACTTC

j_call: TRBJ1-1
v_call: TRBV19
d_call: TRBD1
clone_size: -
cdr3_aa: CASSTRQGPRGTEAFF
cdr3_nt: TGTGCCAGTAGTACCAGACAGGGGCCAAGGGGGACTGAAGCTTTCTTT

j_call: TRBJ2-6
v_call: TRBV28
d_call: TRBD1
clone_size: few
cdr3_aa: CASSTGTATLSGANVLTF
cdr3_nt: TGTGCCAGCAGTACCGGGACAGCTACCCTCTCTGGGGCCAACGTCCTGACTTTC

j_call: TRBJ1-5
v_call: TRBV12-3/TRBV12-4
d_call: TRBD1
clone_size: -
cdr3_aa: CASSSTGGPQPQHF
cdr3_nt: TGTGCCAGCAGTTCCACAGGGGGCCCTCAGCCCCAGCATTTT